The 4 T cell receptor beta chains below come from one sample, sequenced in a study of blood T cell repertoires in COVID-19. Assay: immunoSEQ multiplex PCR; the TCRdb copy retains only in-frame clones and omits some. The table lists 50,000 to 60,000 clones, 70% to 90% of them singletons. Sequenced material: peripheral blood. The receptors originated from a human donor with active COVID-19. The donor label of this sample is uncertain.

The rearrangement links TRBV19 to TRBJ2-5; 8 bases match TRBD1. This CDR3 is 15 amino acids long. The V and J ends lost 3 bases and 5 bases, in that order; junction bases with no gene match: 8. CDR1 LNHDA and CDR2 SQIVND come from the germline V gene (reference sequence). This chain's CDR3 is CASSMYQGAPETQYF. CDR3 coding DNA: TGTGCCAGTAGTATGTATCAGGGGGCTCCGGAGACCCAGTACTTC.

This rearrangement joins TRBV19 to TRBJ2-7, with a weak D call TRBD2 (6 bases). The V end was cut by 6 bases, the J end by 1 base, with 19 bases between. In germline, CDR1 is LNHDA, CDR2 SQIVND (reference sequence). This CDR3 is built from 16 residues. The CDR3 loop is CASSSRVDGSSYEQYF. The CDR3, as DNA: TGTGCCAGTAGCAGCCGGGTAGACGGGAGTTCCTACGAGCAGTACTTC.

This rearrangement joins TRBV3-1 (or the pseudogene TRBV3-2) to TRBJ2-3; 9 nucleotides align to TRBD2. Trimming at V came to 4 bases and at J to 5 bases, leaving 7 bases not matched to a gene. Germline V lookup: CDR1 LGHDT, CDR2 YNNKEL (reference sequence). This CDR3 has 15 residues. Written as DNA, the CDR3 is TGTGCCAGCAGCCTTACGGGACTAGCAAGAGATACGCAGTATTTT. This translates into CASSLTGLARDTQYF.

This clone was counted only a few times. The chain couples TRBV15 to TRBJ1-2, with D possibly matching TRBD1 (5 bases). Between the trimmed V and J ends, which lost 4 bases and 3 bases, there was a span of 12 bases. Germline values: CDR1 LNHNV, CDR2 YYDKDF (reference sequence). The CDR3 totals 14 residues. The CDR3 sequence: CATSTGVVDYGYTF. DNA for the CDR3: TGTGCCACCAGCACGGGGGTAGTAGACTATGGCTACACCTTC.